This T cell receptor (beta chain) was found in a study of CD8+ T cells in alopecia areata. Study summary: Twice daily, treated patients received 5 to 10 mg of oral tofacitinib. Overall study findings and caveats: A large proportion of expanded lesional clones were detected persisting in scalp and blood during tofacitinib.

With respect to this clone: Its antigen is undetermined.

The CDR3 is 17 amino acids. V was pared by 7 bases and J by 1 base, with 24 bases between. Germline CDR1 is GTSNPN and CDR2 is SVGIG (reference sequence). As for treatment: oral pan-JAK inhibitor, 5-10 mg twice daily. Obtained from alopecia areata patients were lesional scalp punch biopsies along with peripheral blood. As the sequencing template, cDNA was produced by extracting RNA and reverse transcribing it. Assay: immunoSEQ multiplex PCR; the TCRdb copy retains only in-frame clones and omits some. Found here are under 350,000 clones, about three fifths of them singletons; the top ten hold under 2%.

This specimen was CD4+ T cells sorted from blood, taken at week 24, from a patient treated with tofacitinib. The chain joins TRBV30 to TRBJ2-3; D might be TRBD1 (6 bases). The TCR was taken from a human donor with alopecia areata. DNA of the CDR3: TGTGCCTCCACGACAGGCCATGGGGTAGTTGGCACAGATACGCAGTATTTT. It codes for CASTTGHGVVGTDTQYF. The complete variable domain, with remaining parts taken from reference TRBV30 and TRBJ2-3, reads SQTIHQWPATLVQPVGSPLSLECTVEGTSNPNLYWYRQAAGRGLQLLFYSVGIGQISSEVPQNLSASRPQDRQFILSSKKLLLSDSGFYLCASTTGHGVVGTDTQYFGPGTRLTVL.